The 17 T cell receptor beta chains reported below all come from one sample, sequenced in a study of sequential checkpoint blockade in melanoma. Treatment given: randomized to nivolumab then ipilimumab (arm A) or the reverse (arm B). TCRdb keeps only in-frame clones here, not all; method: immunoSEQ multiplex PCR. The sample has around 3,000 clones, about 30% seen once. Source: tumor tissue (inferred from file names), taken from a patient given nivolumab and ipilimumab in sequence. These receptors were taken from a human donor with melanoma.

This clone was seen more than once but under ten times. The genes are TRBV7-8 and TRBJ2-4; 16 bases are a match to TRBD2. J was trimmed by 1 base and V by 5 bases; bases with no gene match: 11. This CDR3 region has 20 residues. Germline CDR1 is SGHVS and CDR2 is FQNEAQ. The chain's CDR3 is CASSQAPGLAGGRAKNIQYF. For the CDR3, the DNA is TGTGCCAGCAGCCAAGCTCCGGGACTAGCGGGAGGGAGGGCCAAAAACATTCAGTACTTC.

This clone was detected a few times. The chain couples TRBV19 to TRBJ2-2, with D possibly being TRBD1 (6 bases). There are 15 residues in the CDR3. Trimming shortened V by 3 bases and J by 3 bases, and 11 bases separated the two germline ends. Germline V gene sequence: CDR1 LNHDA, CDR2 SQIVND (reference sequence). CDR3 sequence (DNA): TGTGCCAGTAGTATCACAGGGTCCCACACCGGGGAGCTGTTTTTT. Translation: CASSITGSHTGELFF. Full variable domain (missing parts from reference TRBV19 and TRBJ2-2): DGGITQSPKYLFRKEGQNVTLSCEQNLNHDAMYWYRQDPGQGLRLIYYSQIVNDFQKGDIAEGYSVSREKKESFPLTVTSAQKNPTAFYLCASSITGSHTGELFFGEGSRLTVL.

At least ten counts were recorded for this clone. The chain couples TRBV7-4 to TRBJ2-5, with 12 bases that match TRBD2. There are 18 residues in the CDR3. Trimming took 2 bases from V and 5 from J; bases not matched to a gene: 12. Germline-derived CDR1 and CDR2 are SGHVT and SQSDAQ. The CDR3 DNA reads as TGTGCCAGCAGCTTAACTGGAATGACTAGCGGGAGTGGGGAGACCCAGTACTTC. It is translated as CASSLTGMTSGSGETQYF. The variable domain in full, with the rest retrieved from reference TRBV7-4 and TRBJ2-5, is GAGVSQSPRYKVAKRGRDVALRCDSISGHVTLYWYRQTLGQGSEVLTYSQSDAQRDKSGRPSGRFSAERPERSVSTLKIQRTEQGDSAVYLCASSLTGMTSGSGETQYFGPGTRLLVL.

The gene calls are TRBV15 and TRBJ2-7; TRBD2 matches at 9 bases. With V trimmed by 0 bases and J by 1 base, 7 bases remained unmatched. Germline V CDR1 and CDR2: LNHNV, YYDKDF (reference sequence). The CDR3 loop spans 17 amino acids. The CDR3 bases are TGTGCCACCAGCAGAGATCTTCGGAGCGGGGGGTCCTACGAGCAGTACGTC. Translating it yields CATSRDLRSGGSYEQYV.

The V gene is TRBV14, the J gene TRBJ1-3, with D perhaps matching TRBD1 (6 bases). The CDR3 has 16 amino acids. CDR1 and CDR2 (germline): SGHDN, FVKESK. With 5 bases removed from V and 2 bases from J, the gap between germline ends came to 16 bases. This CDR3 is CASSTLGGQPGNTIYF. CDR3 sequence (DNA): TGTGCCAGCAGCACCCTGGGAGGACAGCCTGGAAACACCATATATTTT. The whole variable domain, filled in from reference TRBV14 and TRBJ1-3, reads EAGVTQFPSHSVIEKGQTVTLRCDPISGHDNLYWYRRVMGKEIKFLLHFVKESKQDESGMPNNRFLAERTGGTYSTLKVQPAELEDSGVYFCASSTLGGQPGNTIYFGEGSWLTVV.

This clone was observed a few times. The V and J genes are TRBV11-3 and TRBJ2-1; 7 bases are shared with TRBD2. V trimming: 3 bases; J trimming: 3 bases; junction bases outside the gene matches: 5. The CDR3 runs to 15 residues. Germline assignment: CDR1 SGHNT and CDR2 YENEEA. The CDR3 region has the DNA TGTGCCAGCAGCTTTCAGCGGGGATTCTACAATGAGCAGTTCTTC. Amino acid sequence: CASSFQRGFYNEQFF.

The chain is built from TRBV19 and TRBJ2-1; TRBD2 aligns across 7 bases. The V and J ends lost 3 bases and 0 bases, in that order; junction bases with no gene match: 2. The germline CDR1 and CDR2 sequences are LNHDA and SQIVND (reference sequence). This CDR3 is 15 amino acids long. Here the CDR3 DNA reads TGTGCCAGTAGTATGGGCGGGAGCTCCTACAATGAGCAGTTCTTC. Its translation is CASSMGGSSYNEQFF.

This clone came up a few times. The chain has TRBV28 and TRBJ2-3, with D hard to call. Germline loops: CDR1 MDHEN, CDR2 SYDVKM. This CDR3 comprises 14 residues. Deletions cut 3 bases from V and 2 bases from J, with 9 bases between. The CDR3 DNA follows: TGTGCCAGCAGTTTGGTCCGGAACACAGATACGCAGTATTTT. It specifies CASSLVRNTDTQYF.

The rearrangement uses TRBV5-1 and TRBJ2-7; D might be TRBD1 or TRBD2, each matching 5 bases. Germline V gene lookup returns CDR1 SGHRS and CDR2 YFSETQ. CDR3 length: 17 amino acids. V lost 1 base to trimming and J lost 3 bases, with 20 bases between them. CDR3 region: CASSLSGAGYTRYEQYF. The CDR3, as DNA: TGCGCCAGCAGCTTGTCCGGGGCTGGATATACCCGCTACGAGCAGTACTTC.

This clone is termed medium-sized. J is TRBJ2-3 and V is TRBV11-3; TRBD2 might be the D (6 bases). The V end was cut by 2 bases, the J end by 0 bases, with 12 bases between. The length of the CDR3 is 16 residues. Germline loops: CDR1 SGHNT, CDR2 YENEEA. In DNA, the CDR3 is TGTGCCAGCAGCTTATTATTAGCGGACAGCACAGATACGCAGTATTTT. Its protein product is CASSLLLADSTDTQYF.

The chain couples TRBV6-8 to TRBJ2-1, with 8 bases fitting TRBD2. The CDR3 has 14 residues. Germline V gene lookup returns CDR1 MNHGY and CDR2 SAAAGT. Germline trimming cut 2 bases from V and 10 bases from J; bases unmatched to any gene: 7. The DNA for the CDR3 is TGTGCCAGCAGTTACAGCCTAGCGGGTAACGAGCAGTTCTTC. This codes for CASSYSLAGNEQFF.

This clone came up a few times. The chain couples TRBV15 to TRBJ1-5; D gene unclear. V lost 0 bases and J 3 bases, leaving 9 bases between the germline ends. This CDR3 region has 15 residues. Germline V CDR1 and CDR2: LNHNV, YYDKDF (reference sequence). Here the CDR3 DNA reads TGTGCCACCAGCAGAGATAGGGCTGCCAATCAGCCCCAGCATTTT. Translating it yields CATSRDRAANQPQHF.

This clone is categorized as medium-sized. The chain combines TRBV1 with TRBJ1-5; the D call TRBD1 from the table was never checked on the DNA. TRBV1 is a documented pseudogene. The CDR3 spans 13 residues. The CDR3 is CASSPTVTQPQHF. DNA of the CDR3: TGCGCCAGCAGCCCCACAGTAACTCAGCCCCAGCATTTT.

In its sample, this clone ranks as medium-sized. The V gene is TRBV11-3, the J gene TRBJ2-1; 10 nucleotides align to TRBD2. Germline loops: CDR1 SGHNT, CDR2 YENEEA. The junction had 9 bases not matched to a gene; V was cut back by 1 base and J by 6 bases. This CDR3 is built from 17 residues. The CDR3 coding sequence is TGTGCCAGCAGCTTAGGACTAGCGGGCTCCTACCTCAATGAGCAGTTCTTC. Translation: CASSLGLAGSYLNEQFF.

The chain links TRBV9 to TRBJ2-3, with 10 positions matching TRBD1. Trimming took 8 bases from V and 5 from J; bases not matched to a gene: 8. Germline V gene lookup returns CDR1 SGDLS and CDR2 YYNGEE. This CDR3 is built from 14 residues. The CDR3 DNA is TGTGCCAGTCAGGACAGGGGGTTTCAAGATACGCAGTATTTT. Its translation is CASQDRGFQDTQYF.

The CDR3 region has the DNA TGCGCCAGCAGCCCCATGGCCAGCGGGAGATCTGTCGGGGAGCTGTTTTTT. This translates into CASSPMASGRSVGELFF. V gene TRBV23-1 combines with J gene TRBJ2-2; 8 bases align to TRBD2. TRBV23-1 is treated as an ORF (open reading frame) with a function not yet certain. The V segment lost 6 bases and the J segment 7 bases; nucleotides outside the gene matches: 16. The CDR3 has 17 amino acids.

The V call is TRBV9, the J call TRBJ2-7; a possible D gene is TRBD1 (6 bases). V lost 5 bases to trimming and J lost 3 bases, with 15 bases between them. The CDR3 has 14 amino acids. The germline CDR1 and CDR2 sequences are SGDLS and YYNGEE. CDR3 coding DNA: TGTGCCAGCAGTCTGGGCGAACAGGGCTACGAGCAGTACTTC. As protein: CASSLGEQGYEQYF.